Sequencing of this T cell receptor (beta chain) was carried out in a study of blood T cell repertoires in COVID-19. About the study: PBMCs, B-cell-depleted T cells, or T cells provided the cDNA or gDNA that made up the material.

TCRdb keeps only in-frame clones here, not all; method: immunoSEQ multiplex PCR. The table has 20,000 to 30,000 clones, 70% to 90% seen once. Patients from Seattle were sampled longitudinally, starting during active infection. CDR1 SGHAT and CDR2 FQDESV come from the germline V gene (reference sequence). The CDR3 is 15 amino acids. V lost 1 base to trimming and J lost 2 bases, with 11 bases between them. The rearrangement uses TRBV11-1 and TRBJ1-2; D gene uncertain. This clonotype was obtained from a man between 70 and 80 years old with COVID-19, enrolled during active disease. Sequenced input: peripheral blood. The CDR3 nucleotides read TGTGCCAGCAGCTTAGGACACTCTGAGAACTATGGCTACACCTTC. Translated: CASSLGHSENYGYTF.